This T cell receptor beta chain was obtained from a study of shared clonotypes between healthy human individuals. General study results and limits: The four-donor shared clonotypes exceeded non-shared clonotypes in generation probability, with non-shared ones scoring lower.

This CDR3 is built from 13 residues. Trimming left V 4 bases short and J 8 bases short, with 12 bases between. The germline CDR1 and CDR2 sequences are MNHNY and SVGAGI (reference sequence). The DNA input per sorted-subset replicate PCR was 200 to 250 ng, corresponding to 25,000 to 30,000 T cell genomes. Authors' data handling: Filtering differed, since immunoSEQ gave only junction sequences and no quality scores. The repertoire was sequenced with immunoSEQ multiplex PCR; TCRdb's copy has only in-frame clones and lacks some. V, J and clone size reflect that table, while D and trimming were determined from the DNA. The profile shows a few hundred thousand clones, around 86% of them singletons. This clone was seen only a few times. What it recognizes is unknown.

Sequencing was carried out using memory CD8+ T cells sorted from blood. Noted subset: CD45RO+ cells pooled with CCR7-negative TemRA cells. V usage is TRBV6-6 and J usage is TRBJ1-5; D might be TRBD1 (6 bases). The TCR originated in a man aged 18 to 29 in good health. CDR3 protein: CASSFQGFEPQHF. CDR3 DNA sequence: TGTGCCAGCAGTTTCCAGGGGTTTGAGCCCCAGCATTTT.